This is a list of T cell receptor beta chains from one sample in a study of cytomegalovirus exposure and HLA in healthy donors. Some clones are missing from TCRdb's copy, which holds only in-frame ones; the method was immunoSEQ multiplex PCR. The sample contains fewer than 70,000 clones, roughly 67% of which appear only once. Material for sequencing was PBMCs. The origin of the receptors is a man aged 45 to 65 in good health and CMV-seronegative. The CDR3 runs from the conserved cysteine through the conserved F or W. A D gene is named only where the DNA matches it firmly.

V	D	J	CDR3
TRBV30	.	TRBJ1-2	CAWSVFRGGGYTF
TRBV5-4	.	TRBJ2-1	CASSPVGARNEQFF
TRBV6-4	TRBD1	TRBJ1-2	CASSDSTGGGYTF
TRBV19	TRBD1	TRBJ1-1	CASSISVYRGPTEAFF
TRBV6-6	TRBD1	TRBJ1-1	CASTDRANTEAFF
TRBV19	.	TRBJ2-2	CASSTRTVTTGELFF
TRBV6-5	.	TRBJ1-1	CASRRGFGTEAFF
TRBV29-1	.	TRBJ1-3	CSVQPRISGEGNTIYF
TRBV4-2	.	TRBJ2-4	CASSQGPGRGENIQYF
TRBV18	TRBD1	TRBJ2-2	CASSPPRTGAEGELFF
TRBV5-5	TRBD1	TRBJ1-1	CASSVDRVLRAFF
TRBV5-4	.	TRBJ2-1	CASSLNAGINEQFF
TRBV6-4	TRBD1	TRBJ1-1	CASSEWQGATEAFF
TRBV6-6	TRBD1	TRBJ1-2	CASITSTGDTGYGYTF
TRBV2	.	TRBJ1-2	CASSVRRDYGYTF
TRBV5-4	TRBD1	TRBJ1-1	CASSPLPGQTMNTEAFF
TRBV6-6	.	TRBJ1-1	CASSLTGGTEAFF
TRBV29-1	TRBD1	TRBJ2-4	CSALGTAIAKNIQYF
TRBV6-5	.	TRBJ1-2	CASSYSSGKGGYTF
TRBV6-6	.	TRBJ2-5	CASSYPGSPAGETQYF
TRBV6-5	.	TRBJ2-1	CASSSSSPSYNEQFF
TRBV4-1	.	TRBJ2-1	CASTLAVQGPNEQFF
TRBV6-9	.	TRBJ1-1	CATREGTEAFF
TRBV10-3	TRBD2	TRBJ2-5	CAISSPAGGPETQYF
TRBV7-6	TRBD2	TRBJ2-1	CASSLRTSAYNEQFF
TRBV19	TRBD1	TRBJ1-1	CASSKTPTGQYTEAFF
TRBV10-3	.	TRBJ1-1	CAISPAGNELNTEAFF
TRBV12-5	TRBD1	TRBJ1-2	CASGLTSQGRSYGYTF
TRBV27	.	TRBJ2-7	CASNTGTEQYF
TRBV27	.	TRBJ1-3	CASAGLASGNTIYF
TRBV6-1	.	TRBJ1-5	CASRDSNQPQHF
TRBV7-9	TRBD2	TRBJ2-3	CASSRDGGVLTDTQYF
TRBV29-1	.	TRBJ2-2	CSVTSPGELFF
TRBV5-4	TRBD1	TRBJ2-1	CASSFLGLLQGWLNEQFF
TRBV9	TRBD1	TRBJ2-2	CASSEGQGSTGELFF
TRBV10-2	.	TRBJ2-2	CASSTGEAGELFF
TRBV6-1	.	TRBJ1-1	CASSGQENTEAFF
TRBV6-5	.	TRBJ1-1	CASRARGTEAFF
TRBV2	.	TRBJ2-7	CASIQLVEQYF
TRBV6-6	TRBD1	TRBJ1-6	CASSPTGGREPLHF
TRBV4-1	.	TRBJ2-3	CASSPPGTDTQYF
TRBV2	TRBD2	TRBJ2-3	CASIAGGSDTQYF
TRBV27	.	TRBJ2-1	CASTDSGFGYNEQFF
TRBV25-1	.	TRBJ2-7	CASSPGGEQYF
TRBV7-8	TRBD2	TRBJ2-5	CASSLVPSGLQETQYF
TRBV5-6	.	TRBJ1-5	CASSFRGSGQPQHF
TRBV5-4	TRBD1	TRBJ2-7	CASSIGTGGRVNEQYF
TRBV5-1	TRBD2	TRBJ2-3	CASGLQGLSTDTQYF
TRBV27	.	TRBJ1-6	CASSRGGDSPLHF
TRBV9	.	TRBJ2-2	CASSVNAGELFF
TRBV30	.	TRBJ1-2	CAWIEAKPSYTF
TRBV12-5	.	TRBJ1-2	CASSQPLTPLSGYTF